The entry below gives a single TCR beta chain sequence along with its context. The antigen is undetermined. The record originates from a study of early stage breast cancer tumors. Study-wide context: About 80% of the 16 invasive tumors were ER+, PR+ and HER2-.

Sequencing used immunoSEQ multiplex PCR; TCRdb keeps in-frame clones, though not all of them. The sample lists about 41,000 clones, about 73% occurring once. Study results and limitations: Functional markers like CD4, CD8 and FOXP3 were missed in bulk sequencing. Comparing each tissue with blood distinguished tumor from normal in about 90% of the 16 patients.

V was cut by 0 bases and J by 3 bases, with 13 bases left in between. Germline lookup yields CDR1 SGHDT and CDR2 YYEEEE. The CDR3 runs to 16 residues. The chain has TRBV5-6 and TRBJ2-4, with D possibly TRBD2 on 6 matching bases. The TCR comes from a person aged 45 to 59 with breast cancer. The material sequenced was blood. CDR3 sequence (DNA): TGTGCCAGCAGCTTGGCCCAGGGACTCGTCAAAAACATTCAGTACTTC. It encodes CASSLAQGLVKNIQYF.